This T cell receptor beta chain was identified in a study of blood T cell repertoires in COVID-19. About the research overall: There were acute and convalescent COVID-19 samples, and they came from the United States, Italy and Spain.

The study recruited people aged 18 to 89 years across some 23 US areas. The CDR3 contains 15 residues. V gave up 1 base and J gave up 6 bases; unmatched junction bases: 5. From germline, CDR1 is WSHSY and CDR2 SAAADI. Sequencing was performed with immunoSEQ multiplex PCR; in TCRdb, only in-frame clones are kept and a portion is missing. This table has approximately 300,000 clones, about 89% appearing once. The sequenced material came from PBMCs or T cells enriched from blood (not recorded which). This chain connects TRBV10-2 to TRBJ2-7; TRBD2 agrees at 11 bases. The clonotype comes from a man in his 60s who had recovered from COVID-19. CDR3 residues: CASSEFVLAGGEQYF. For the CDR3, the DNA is TGCGCCAGCAGTGAGTTTGTGCTAGCGGGAGGCGAGCAGTACTTC.